The source of this TCR beta chain is a study of spatial heterogeneity in lung cancer. Study context: A consistent excess of beta-chain over alpha-chain sequences was detected. The average count in raw reads for each unique TCR and UMI combination exceeded eight appearances.

Each CDR3 protein gets one entry after TCRdb re-called the 5' RACE reads with MiXCR. The sample lists around 29,000 distinct CDR3 sequences; about 10% were seen once. The CDR3 totals 15 residues. Germline loops: CDR1 SGHTA, CDR2 FQGNSA. V gave up 3 bases and J gave up 5 bases, with 13 bases separating them. Time point here: blood at routine non-recurrence follow-up after resection. The chain couples TRBV7-2 to TRBJ2-2; TRBD2 is a possible D gene (5 bases). The sequencing used PBMCs, collected at follow-up. This TCR was recovered from a female donor with early-stage non-small cell lung cancer. The CDR3 DNA follows: TGTGCCAGCAGCTTCGGGGTAGTAGGAACCGGGGAGCTGTTTTTT. This translates into CASSFGVVGTGELFF.